These T cell receptor beta chains were read from a single sample in a study of OX40 agonist ivuxolimab in advanced cancers. Repertoires were generated with immunoSEQ multiplex PCR, while TCRdb's copy carries only in-frame clones and drops some. The sample shows some 19,000 clones, about 80% of them seen only once. Sequenced material: CD4+ or CD8+ T cells sorted from blood, taken in a trial of the OX40 agonist ivuxolimab. The source is an adult with an advanced solid tumor such as melanoma, head and neck, liver or kidney cancer. The CDR3 runs from the conserved cysteine through the conserved F or W. D genes are given only for firm matches. Clone size is not always given. Where it is, it says once, few, many or a class for expanded clones.

-	-	TRBV10-1	TRBJ2-3	TGCGCCAGCAGGGCAGCAGGTTCCACAGATACGCAGTATTTT	CASRAAGSTDTQYF
-	TRBD1	TRBV27	TRBJ2-2	TGTGCCAGCAGCCGACAGGGGGGACGGACCGGGGAGCTGTTTTTT	CASSRQGGRTGELFF
-	-	TRBV4-1	TRBJ2-7	TGCGCCAGCAGCCAAGATATGACAGGCCCCTACGAGCAGTACTTC	CASSQDMTGPYEQYF
few	-	TRBV19	TRBJ1-1	TGTGCCAGTAGTATAGACCGGTACACTGAAGCTTTCTTT	CASSIDRYTEAFF
-	TRBD1	TRBV9	TRBJ1-4	TGTGCCAGCAGCCAGAGACAGGGGCTTAATGAAAAACTGTTTTTT	CASSQRQGLNEKLFF
once	TRBD2	TRBV14	TRBJ2-5	TGTGCCAGCAGCCAAGCTAGCGGGAGTAGGATATGGGAGACCCAGTACTTC	CASSQASGSRIWETQYF
medium-sized	-	TRBV28	TRBJ2-3	TGTGCCAGCGGCTCAGGGGCCCTAGCCACAGATACGCAGTATTTT	CASGSGALATDTQYF
medium-sized	-	TRBV2	TRBJ2-4	TGTGCCAGCAGTTCGGCCAAAAACATTCAGTACTTC	CASSSAKNIQYF
-	-	TRBV7-6	TRBJ2-3	TGTGCCAGCAGCTTAAGACCTAGCACAGATACGCAGTATTTT	CASSLRPSTDTQYF
-	TRBD2	TRBV4-3	TRBJ2-3	TGCGCCAGCAGTTCCGGACTAGCGGGGAACACAGATACGCAGTATTTT	CASSSGLAGNTDTQYF
-	TRBD2	TRBV5-5	TRBJ2-5	TGTGCCAGCGAGGCGGGAGATCAGGAGACCCAGTACTTC	CASEAGDQETQYF
-	-	TRBV27	TRBJ2-5	TGTGCCAGCAGTCCATCAGCCGTTTCCCTACAAGAGACCCAGTACTTC	CASSPSAVSLQETQYF
-	-	TRBV25-1	TRBJ1-2	TGTGCCAGCAGTGAAGCAGGGAACTATGGCTACACCTTC	CASSEAGNYGYTF
-	-	TRBV27	TRBJ2-3	TGTGCCAGCAGTTTGGAGCAGCCCACAGATACGCAGTATTTT	CASSLEQPTDTQYF
-	TRBD1	TRBV7-6	TRBJ1-1	TGTGCCAGCAGTCATTTCACAGGGGAGGCTTTCTTT	CASSHFTGEAFF
-	-	TRBV28	TRBJ2-7	TGTGCCAGCAGTCGGTCCTACGAGCAGTACTTC	CASSRSYEQYF
-	-	TRBV10-3	TRBJ1-1	TGTGCCATCATGGGCGACCGTGAAGCTTTCTTT	CAIMGDREAFF
-	-	TRBV30	TRBJ2-1	TGTGCCTGGAGCCCCGGGCAGGGCTCCTACAATGAGCAGTTCTTC	CAWSPGQGSYNEQFF